The entry that follows covers one T cell receptor beta chain sequence. Since a much larger clone is just one base distant, this may be a read error. Time point in this sample: newly diagnosed GD, antithyroid drugs for less than 3 months. The TCR library was prepared using RNA isolated from PBMCs. This specimen belongs to a study of regulatory T cells in long-lasting Graves disease. Trimming took 5 bases from V and 5 from J; bases not matched to a gene: 10. The CDR3 has 15 amino acids. Germline CDR1 and CDR2: SGHAT and FQNNGV. iRepertoire HTBI primers and Arm-PCR of CDR3 regions built TCR beta libraries. TCRdb processed the multiplex PCR reads anew with MiXCR; each CDR3 protein has one entry. The sample shows approximately 440,000 distinct CDR3 sequences, roughly 15% of them seen only once. These records were also assigned to another study, of T cells in Graves' hyperthyroidism and ophthalmopathy.

The input for sequencing was peripheral blood mononuclear cells (PBMCs), taken at new diagnosis, from a patient treated with antithyroid drugs. This rearrangement joins TRBV11-2 to TRBJ2-5; TRBD2 matches at 8 bases. This clonotype was obtained from a man aged 35 to 55 with Graves disease. The CDR3 region is CASSEPGLVGETQYF. CDR3 nucleotide sequence: TGTGCCAGCAGCGAACCGGGACTAGTGGGGGAGACCCAGTACTTC.